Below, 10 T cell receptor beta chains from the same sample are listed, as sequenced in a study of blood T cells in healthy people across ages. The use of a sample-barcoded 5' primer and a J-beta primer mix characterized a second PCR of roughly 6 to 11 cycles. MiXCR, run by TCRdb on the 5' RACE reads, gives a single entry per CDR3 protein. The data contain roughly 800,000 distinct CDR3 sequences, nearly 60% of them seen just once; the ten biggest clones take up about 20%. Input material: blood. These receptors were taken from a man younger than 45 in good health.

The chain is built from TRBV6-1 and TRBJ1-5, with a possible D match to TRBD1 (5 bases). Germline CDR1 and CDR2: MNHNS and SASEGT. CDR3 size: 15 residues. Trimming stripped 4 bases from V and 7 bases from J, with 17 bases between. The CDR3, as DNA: TGTGCCAGCAGTGGGGGGAATCAGGGATACCAGCCCCAGCATTTT. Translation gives CASSGGNQGYQPQHF.

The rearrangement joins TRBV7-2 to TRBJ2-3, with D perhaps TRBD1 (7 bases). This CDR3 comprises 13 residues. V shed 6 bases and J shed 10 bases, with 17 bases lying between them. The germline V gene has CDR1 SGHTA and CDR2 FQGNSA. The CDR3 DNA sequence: TGTGCCAGCAGTCTCCCCGGAGGGGGCTCGCAGTATTTT. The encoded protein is CASSLPGGGSQYF.

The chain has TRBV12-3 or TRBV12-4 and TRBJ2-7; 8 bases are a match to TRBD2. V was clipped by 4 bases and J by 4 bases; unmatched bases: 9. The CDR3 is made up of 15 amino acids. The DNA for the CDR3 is TGTGCCAGCAGTTCCTCAAGCGGGGGAGTTTACGAGCAGTACTTC. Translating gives CASSSSSGGVYEQYF.

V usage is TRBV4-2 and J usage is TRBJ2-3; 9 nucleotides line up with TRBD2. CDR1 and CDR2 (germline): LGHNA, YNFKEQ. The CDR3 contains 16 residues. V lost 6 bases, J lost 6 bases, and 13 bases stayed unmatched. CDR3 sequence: CASRSSLAGGPDTQYF. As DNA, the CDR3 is TGTGCCAGCAGGTCCTCGCTGGCGGGGGGGCCCGATACGCAGTATTTT.

The CDR3, as DNA: TGTGCCAGCAGTTTACGGGCGACTTTAGCGGGAGGGCCCTACGAGCAGTACTTC. Translated: CASSLRATLAGGPYEQYF. The rearrangement uses TRBV27 and TRBJ2-5, with 11 bases fitting TRBD2. The better agreement between TRBJ2-7 and the DNA end casts doubt on the J call. The CDR3 length is 18 residues. Germline V gene data show CDR1 as MNHEY and CDR2 as SMNVEV (reference sequence).

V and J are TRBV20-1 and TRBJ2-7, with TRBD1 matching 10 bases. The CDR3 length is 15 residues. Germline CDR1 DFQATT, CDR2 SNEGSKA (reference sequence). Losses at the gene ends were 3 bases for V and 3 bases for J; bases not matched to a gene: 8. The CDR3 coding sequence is TGCAGTGCTAGTCCCGCCGGGACAGGGGACTACGAGCAGTACTTC. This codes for CSASPAGTGDYEQYF.

The CDR3 DNA reads TGTGCCAGCAGTGCGACGGGTACCACAGATACGCAGTATTTT. Amino acids: CASSATGTTDTQYF. This sequence joins TRBV6-2 or TRBV6-3 and TRBJ2-3; D unresolved. CDR1 and CDR2 (germline): MNHEY, SVGEGT. This CDR3 comprises 14 residues. V was clipped by 5 bases and J by 2 bases, with 11 bases between them.

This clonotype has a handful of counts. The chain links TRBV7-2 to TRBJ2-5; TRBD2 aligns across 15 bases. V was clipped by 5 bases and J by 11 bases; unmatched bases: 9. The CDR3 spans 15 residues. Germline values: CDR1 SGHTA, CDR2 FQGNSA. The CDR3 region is CASSAGLAGGLEQYF. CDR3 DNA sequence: TGTGCCAGCAGCGCGGGACTAGCGGGAGGCTTAGAGCAGTACTTC.

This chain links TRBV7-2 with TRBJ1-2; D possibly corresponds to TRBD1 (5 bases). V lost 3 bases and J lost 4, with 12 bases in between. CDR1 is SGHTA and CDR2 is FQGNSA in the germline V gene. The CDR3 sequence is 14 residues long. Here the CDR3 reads CASSFDSSFYGYTF. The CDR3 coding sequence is TGTGCCAGCAGCTTTGACAGTTCCTTCTATGGCTACACCTTC. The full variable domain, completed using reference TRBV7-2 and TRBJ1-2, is GAGVSQSPSNKVTEKGKDVELRCDPISGHTALYWYRQSLGQGLEFLIYFQGNSAPDKSGLPSDRFSAERTGGSVSTLTIQRTQQEDSAVYLCASSFDSSFYGYTFGSGTRLTVV.

The CDR3 is CASSLAAGGLQDTQYF. CDR3 nucleotide sequence: TGTGCCAGCAGCTTAGCAGCGGGAGGGCTTCAAGATACGCAGTATTTT. The genes are TRBV7-2 and TRBJ2-3; 10 bases agree with TRBD2. Germline values: CDR1 SGHTA, CDR2 FQGNSA. The CDR3 contains 16 residues. V lost 0 bases and J lost 5; bases outside the gene matches: 5.